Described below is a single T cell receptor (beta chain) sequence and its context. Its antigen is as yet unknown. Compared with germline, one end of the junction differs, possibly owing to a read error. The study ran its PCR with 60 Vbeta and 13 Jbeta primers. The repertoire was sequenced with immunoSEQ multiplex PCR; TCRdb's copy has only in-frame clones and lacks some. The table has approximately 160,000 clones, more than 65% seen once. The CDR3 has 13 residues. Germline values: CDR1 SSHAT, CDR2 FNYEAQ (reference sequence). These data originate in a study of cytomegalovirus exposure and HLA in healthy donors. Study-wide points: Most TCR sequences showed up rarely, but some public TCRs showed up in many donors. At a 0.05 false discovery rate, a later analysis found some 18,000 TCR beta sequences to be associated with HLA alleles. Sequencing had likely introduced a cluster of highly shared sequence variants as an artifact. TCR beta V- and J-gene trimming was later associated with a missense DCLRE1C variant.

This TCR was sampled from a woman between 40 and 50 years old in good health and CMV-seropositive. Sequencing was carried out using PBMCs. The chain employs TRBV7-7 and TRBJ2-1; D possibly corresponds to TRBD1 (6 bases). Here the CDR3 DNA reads TGTGCTAGCAGCTTAGGACAGTTGGGTGAGCAGTTCTTC. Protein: CASSLGQLGEQFF.